The present T cell receptor (beta chain) was sequenced within a study of TIL therapy for anti-PD-1-resistant metastatic lung cancer. Study-wide context: Patients then received nivolumab; progressors got lymphodepletion, TIL and IL-2. By whole-exome sequencing, median non-synonymous tumor mutation burden was around 1.5 mutations per megabase. Tumors had a median PD-L1 proportion score of roughly 5.7%. The study's findings and limits: Infused TIL clonotypes partially replaced the baseline blood repertoire, then decayed over months.

The immunoSEQ assay was v3. Sequencing used immunoSEQ multiplex PCR; TCRdb keeps in-frame clones, though not all of them. The data contain about 36,000 clones, 73% of them singletons. A word on this clone: The antigen remains unidentified.

Time point of the sample: pre-treatment sample, taken before nivolumab and TIL therapy. Sequencing used blood, obtained at baseline. The receptor's source is a person aged 25-79 years with non-small cell lung cancer.

CDR3 residues: CASSPRGWETQYF. CDR3 in DNA: TGTGCCAGCAGCCCTCGGGGGTGGGAGACCCAGTACTTC. The chain recombines TRBV7-3 with TRBJ2-5; D might be TRBD2 (6 bases). V lost 5 bases, J lost 5 bases, and 12 bases lay in between. The CDR3 is made up of 13 amino acids. Germline V gene sequence: CDR1 SGHTA, CDR2 FQGTGA.